This record covers a single T cell receptor (beta chain). This clone was counted only a few times. Its antigen is unknown. The input lacks base qualities; no much larger clone sits a single base away. The data were obtained in a study of cytomegalovirus exposure and HLA in healthy donors (dated 2017 in TCRdb). Notes on the research overall: An earlier analysis of 587 of the donors reported roughly 300 Gb of sequence data and about 100 million unique TCR beta sequences from approximately 180 million T cells. In a later analysis, previously published TCR beta repertoires from 666 donors were re-analyzed and high-resolution HLA genotyping was added so that TCR occurrence patterns could be studied. To predict cytomegalovirus infection status, the study brought together high-throughput TCR immunosequencing, statistical association of individual TCRs with disease status, and machine learning. A later genetic analysis took genome-wide SNP genotypes for about 65% of the 666 donors and used that subset as a discovery cohort. A separate validation cohort of 100 to 150 different subjects was used in addition to the approximately 670-subject first cohort. Because of strong linkage in the cohort, five DR-DQ haplotypes were treated as single units for association and clustering. An early release covering 550 to 700 HLA-typed donors comprised approximately 300 gigabases of sequencing data and roughly 86 million unique TCR sequences. The aim of the study was to test whether cataloging public T cell receptors could identify signatures of past pathogen exposure. An earlier analysis of a few hundred of the donors applied high-throughput TCR beta sequencing to assess whether each TCR beta V gene segment acted as functional or pseudogenic. The study profiled the T cell repertoires of approximately 700 subjects by immunosequencing and related them to cytomegalovirus serostatus. Rather than using new phenotypic data, the later analysis identified candidate immune exposures from TCR beta sequences and from how often those sequences occurred across donors. Across around 400 genotyped donors of the cohort, an average of roughly 230,000 unique TCR beta nucleotide sequences per donor were sequenced, and roughly a sixth of those sequences were non-productive. The genetic ancestry cluster associated with self-reported Caucasian donors included 65% to 90% of the 398 genotyped donors. Donor age, sex, ethnicity and CMV serostatus were compiled together with the repertoire data. Every discovery cohort repertoire had been produced on one sequencing platform. HLA typing covered class I and class II loci at four-digit resolution. The number of donors typed differed by locus, with roughly 620-630 for A, B, C, DRB1 and DQB1, around 500 for DQA1, approximately 580 for DPA1, and some 470 for DPB1.

The cohort comprised fewer than 750 healthy bone marrow donors. Cohort members were all nominally healthy when sampled, although unrecorded immune exposures were likely present. The donor tested CMV seronegative and was one of the 352 seronegative cohort members. A peripheral blood sample was provided by each donor, and peripheral blood mononuclear cells were used for TCR beta sequencing. Genomic DNA extraction from the blood cell samples was performed with the Qiagen DNeasy Blood Extraction Kit. The library relied on the immunoSEQ multiplex PCR assay. For the multiplex PCR, a mixture combining 60 forward primers for TCR Vbeta segments and 13 reverse primers for TCR Jbeta segments was used. The CDR3 region of rearranged TCR beta genes was amplified from genomic DNA by a multiplex PCR assay. On the Illumina HiSeq System, the amplified TCR beta libraries were sequenced as 87-base-pair reads. The original pipeline was this. A later analysis counted approximately 74 million unique TCR beta chains across the 640 or so repertoires, and around 9.9 million of these chains were shared by at least two donors. Raw reads were error-corrected and collapsed into unique sequences with a nearest-neighbor algorithm that merged closely related sequences to remove PCR and sequencing errors. CDR3 sequences were aligned to IMGT reference sequences to assign V, D and J gene segments. For a sequence to be retained, at least a six-nucleotide match to both a V gene segment and a J gene segment was required. A rearrangement counted as productive if the CDR3 had no stop codons and remained in frame with V and J, and every other rearrangement counted as non-productive. Following IMGT convention, CDR3 was defined as the stretch from the second conserved V-encoded cysteine up to the conserved J-encoded phenylalanine. The earlier analysis of roughly 590 of the donors excluded any sequence lacking an unambiguous match to a single V gene segment. An earlier analysis of a few hundred of the donors classified V segments as functional when productive rearrangements were above 56.7% and as segregating when the standard deviation between donors was above 5%. To diagnose cytomegalovirus status from the catalog of TCR beta chain sequences, a statistical classification framework was built. In a later analysis, TCR nucleotide sequences were compared against IMGT/GENE-DB human TR gene sequences so that V and J genes could be assigned. The TCRdist pipeline was used in a later analysis to assign CDR3 sequences and most-parsimonious VDJ recombination scenarios. A later analysis defined each TCR beta chain by its CDR3 amino acid sequence plus V-gene family, and excluded reads lacking a unique V-gene family. To address suspected cross-contamination and a sequencing artifact, a later analysis removed a few hundred highly shared, low-generation-probability nucleotide sequences. A later analysis calculated a clonal expansion index for each public chain from normalized within-repertoire ranks of inferred template counts. Generation probabilities in a later analysis came from a VDJ recombination model fitted to out-of-frame rearrangements, and those results were checked against IGoR. A later analysis scored TCR-TCR, TCR-HLA and TCR-CMV co-occurrence with hypergeometric tests, applying a repertoire-size bias correction to TCR pairs. In a later analysis, false discovery rates were estimated by permuting HLA or CMV assignments 20 times. In a later analysis, co-occurring TCRs were grouped with DBSCAN, and TCRdist sequence similarity was added when clustering was performed within HLA-allele-positive subsets. For co-occurrence clustering, repertoires with fewer than 30,000 or more than 120,000 public chains were excluded, along with five repertoires with anomalous nucleotide sharing. TCRdb holds this immuneACCESS table with in-frame rearrangements only. Some clones are missing; in checked studies, unresolved V genes explain under half, and the rest has no known cause. V and J calls and clone size are given by that table; D and trimming were obtained from the DNA. The table for this sample lists about 140,000 clones; roughly four fifths of them were counted only once. The ten top clones hold roughly 2.1% of the sample.

Reading from cysteine to phenylalanine, the CDR3 counts 13 amino acids. The only DNA kept is the CDR3, 39 bases in frame from the first base. CDR1 MNHNS and CDR2 SASEGT were looked up in the germline V gene. The V and J ends are trimmed by 6 bases and 4 bases, leaving 12 bases between them. Broad study findings and their caveats: A later analysis associated about 17,000 TCR beta sequences with specific HLA alleles at a false discovery rate of 0.05. A later analysis found that HLA-associated TCR beta chains were more clonally expanded and had lower generation probabilities than equally common non-associated chains. A further reported finding was that TCR beta sequences accurately predicted the HLA-A and HLA-B alleles for most subjects in the first cohort. This cohort had only TCR beta chains sequenced, and the lack of alpha or paired-chain data limited which features could be detected. Because some donors lacked HLA typing at each locus, the association tests relied only on the typed subset. The presence/absence analyses assumed that sequencing depth was roughly uniform across donors, and that assumption may not be true. Linkage disequilibrium might explain the correlated functional status among segregating V segments, but an unknown experimental factor could not be excluded. A later analysis found that most CMV-associated TCR beta chains appeared HLA-restricted, with HLA associations seemingly driven largely by CMV exposure. In a later genetic analysis, a missense DCLRE1C variant was associated with V-gene and J-gene trimming of TCR beta chains, and the association was replicated in an independent cohort. In vitro tests confirmed that a few of the cytomegalovirus-associated TCR beta chains recognize cytomegalovirus antigens. The earlier analysis of 587 of the donors excluded roughly 17 rarely observed V segments, including chromosome 9 orphons, because counts were too low. A cluster of highly shared sequence variants was judged likely to be a technical artifact of the sequencing pipeline. A later genetic analysis reported fewer N-insertions in productive TCRs among donors in an Asian-associated ancestry cluster than the roughly 620-donor mean. Immune exposure information for the cohort was limited to CMV serostatus. According to a later analysis, parvovirus B19, influenza, CMV and Epstein-Barr virus appeared linked to several top co-occurrence clusters. The authors suggested that the approach could potentially be generalized to other disease states and immunological phenotypes. The 87-base-pair reads could not distinguish some IMGT-functional V segments, including TRBV6-2 and TRBV6-3, so those segments were excluded. The classifier was reported to diagnose cytomegalovirus status with high specificity and sensitivity in both the original cohort and the validation cohort. Assigning TCR associations to individual alleles was difficult when HLA alleles, especially DR and DQ, strongly co-occurred. While some public TCRs were present in many individuals, most TCR sequences turned up only very rarely across donors. In a later analysis, TCR association rates were found to vary across HLA loci, with the most associated TCRs seen for DRB1 alleles and the fewest for HLA-C alleles. Broadly in line with IMGT annotations, most TCR beta V segments showed up in productive rearrangements about 87% or about 30% of the time in an earlier analysis of a few hundred of the donors. The study listed 150 to 200 TCR beta chains as associated with cytomegalovirus.

The chain joins TRBV6-1 to TRBJ1-1, with the D gene call left open. Sequenced material: PBMCs. This clonotype was obtained from a woman between 40 and 50 years old in good health and CMV-seronegative. The DNA is as follows: TGTGCCAGCAGCGATCACCTAGGCACTGAAGCTTTCTTT. This gives the protein CASSDHLGTEAFF.